The clone carrying this TCR beta chain has a handful of counts. The treatment denotes: 19 received Ad26.COV2.S at low or high dose, single or two shots; 5 received placebo; per-sample allocation not given. Day 63 after the first injection of vaccine or placebo was the sampling time. The sample came from a Boston adult aged 18-55 years. The data stem from a study of Ad26.COV2.S vaccination and SARS-CoV-2 variants. Across the whole study: Recipients of Ad26.COV2.S got it intramuscularly, once or twice 56 days apart.

Sequencing was performed with immunoSEQ multiplex PCR; in TCRdb, only in-frame clones are kept and a portion is missing. The sample lists hundreds of thousands of clones; 80% to 90% were seen once. Sequencing used peripheral blood, obtained in a trial of Ad26.COV2.S vaccine versus placebo. This receptor was taken from a person between 18 and 65 years old who received the Ad26.COV2.S COVID-19 vaccine or a placebo.

The DNA of the CDR3 is TGCGCCAGCAGCCTGGGGGGGTATGGCGAGCAGTACTTC. Residues: CASSLGGYGEQYF. V and J are TRBV5-1 and TRBJ2-7, with 7 bases identical to TRBD2. The CDR3 loop spans 13 amino acids. The germline V gene encodes CDR1 SGHRS and CDR2 YFSETQ. V dropped 4 bases and J dropped 6; count of bases not matched to a gene: 7.